This TCR beta chain was sequenced during a study of tissue T cells after allogeneic stem cell transplantation. Regarding this clone: What it recognizes is unknown. Gene names and germline refer to mouse. The read halts 1 residue ahead of the CDR3 end, with the missing end drawn from the germline J gene.

As for time point: mouse harvest day 7 after allogeneic transplant. Each mouse received 10^7 T-cell-depleted marrow cells plus 10^6 splenic CD5+ T cells by tail vein. B6 (H2b) cells into BALB/c (H2d) mice; tissues taken at day 7 or 14. CDR3 length: 14 amino acids. Germline V gene sequence: CDR1 KGHPV, CDR2 FQNQEV (reference sequence). The V segment lost 6 bases and the J segment 4 bases; nucleotides outside the gene matches: 5. The protocol was immunoSEQ multiplex PCR, while the TCRdb copy is restricted to in-frame clones and leaves out a portion. The table records about 8,200 clones, 40% to 55% of them present only once. General study points: Some tissue clones might be persisting host cells; their alloreactivity or antigen specificity was not determined.

This receptor was taken from a female BALB/c mouse given C57BL/6 T cells with graft-versus-host disease after an allogeneic hematopoietic cell transplant. Sequencing was done on a sample of gut tissue. This rearrangement joins TRBV26 to TRBJ1-3, with TRBD1 matching 8 bases. CDR3 sequence reads: CASRRQGTGNTLYF. The sequenced CDR3 bases are TGTGCCAGCAGGAGACAGGGGACGGGAAATACGCTCTAT.